This T cell receptor beta chain was profiled in a study of vaccination effects on CD4 cells after COVID-19. For the study at large: Each person got two doses of an mRNA SARS-CoV-2 vaccine, BNT162b2 or mRNA-1273. Study-wide results and limits: Clones induced by infection and by vaccine showed marked clonal contraction late after vaccination.

Germline V CDR1 and CDR2: SGHRS, YFSETQ. The CDR3 totals 16 residues. Losses at the gene ends were 1 base for V and 6 bases for J; bases not matched to a gene: 9. Only a few counts were recorded for this clone. Its antigen is unknown. Sequencing was performed with immunoSEQ multiplex PCR; in TCRdb, only in-frame clones are kept and a portion is missing. The sample carries about 48,000 clones, roughly three fifths recorded once. At the end of 10 days of culture, CD4+ T cells were isolated. Nucleocapsid antibody tests were negative, and the vaccine recipients had no prior SARS-CoV-2 infection. Cultures received IL-2 medium that replaced half the medium on days 3 and 7.

The sequenced sample was CD4+ T cells from PBMCs cultured without peptide, obtained before COVID-19 vaccination. The chain has TRBV5-1 and TRBJ2-1; 8 bases agree with TRBD2. The TCR originated in a human donor who received a COVID-19 vaccine. CDR3 sequence (DNA): TGCGCCAGCAGCTTGAGGTCCTCGGGGGGGCTCAATGAGCAGTTCTTC. Residues: CASSLRSSGGLNEQFF.